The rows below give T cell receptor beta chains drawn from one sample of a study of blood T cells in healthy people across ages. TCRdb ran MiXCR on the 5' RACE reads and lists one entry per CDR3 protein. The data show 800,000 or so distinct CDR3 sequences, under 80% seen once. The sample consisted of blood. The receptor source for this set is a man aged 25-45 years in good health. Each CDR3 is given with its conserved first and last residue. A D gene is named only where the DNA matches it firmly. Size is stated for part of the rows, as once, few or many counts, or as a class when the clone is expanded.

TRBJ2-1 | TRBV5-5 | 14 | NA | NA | TGTGCCAGCAGCGCCAGGGATTCCTACAATGAGCAGTTCTTC | CASSARDSYNEQFF
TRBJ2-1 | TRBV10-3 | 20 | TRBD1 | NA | TGTGCCATCAGTGAGACAACCGGGACAGGGGGACGGAGCTCCTACAATGAGCAGTTCTTC | CAISETTGTGGRSSYNEQFF
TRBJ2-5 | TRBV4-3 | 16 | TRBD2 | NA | TGCGCCAGCAGCCAAGATTGGCGGGGGGGCACGGAGACCCAGTACTTC | CASSQDWRGGTETQYF
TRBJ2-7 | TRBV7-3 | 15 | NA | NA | TGTGCCAGCAGCTTTCTTGCGGGACACAGCTACGAGCAGTACTTC | CASSFLAGHSYEQYF
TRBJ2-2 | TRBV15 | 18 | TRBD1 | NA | TGTGCCACCAGCAGAGATCGTAGGGGGACAGGGAACACCGGGGAGCTGTTTTTT | CATSRDRRGTGNTGELFF
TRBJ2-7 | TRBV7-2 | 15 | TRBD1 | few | TGTGCCAGCAGCTTAGGAGCGGGACAGGGCTACGAGCAGTACTTC | CASSLGAGQGYEQYF
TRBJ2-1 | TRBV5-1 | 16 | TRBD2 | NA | TGCGCCAGCAGCCAATTAGCGGGGGGGACCTACAATGTGCAGTTCTTC | CASSQLAGGTYNVQFF
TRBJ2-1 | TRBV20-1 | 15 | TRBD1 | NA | TGCAGTGCCCGACACGGACAGGGGGCATACAATGAGCAGTTCTTC | CSARHGQGAYNEQFF
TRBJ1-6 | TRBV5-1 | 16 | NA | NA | TGCGCCAGCAGCTTAGGGACCGACCTAGGGGCATCACCCCTCCACTTT | CASSLGTDLGASPLHF
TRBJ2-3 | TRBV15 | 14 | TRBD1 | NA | TGTGCCACCAGGTCGGGACAGAGCACAGATACGCAGTATTTT | CATRSGQSTDTQYF
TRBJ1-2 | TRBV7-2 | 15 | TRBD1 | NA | TGTGCCAGCAGCCTGTCTCGGACAGGGTTCTATGGCTACACCTTC | CASSLSRTGFYGYTF
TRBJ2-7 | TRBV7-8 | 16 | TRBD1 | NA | TGTGCCAGCAGCTTAGAGGGACAGGGCACCTACAATGAGCAGTACTTC | CASSLEGQGTYNEQYF
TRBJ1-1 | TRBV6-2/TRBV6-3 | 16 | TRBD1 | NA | TGTGCCAGCAGTTACATTTCGGGTCAGGGGGACACTGAAGCTTTCTTT | CASSYISGQGDTEAFF
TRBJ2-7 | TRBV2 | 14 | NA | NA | TGTGCCAGCAGTGATATGGAGTTTGCCTACGAGCAGTACTTC | CASSDMEFAYEQYF
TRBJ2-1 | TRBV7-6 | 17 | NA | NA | TGTGCCAGCAGCTTGGGTGGGGGGCCCGAATCCTACAATGAGCAGTTCTTC | CASSLGGGPESYNEQFF
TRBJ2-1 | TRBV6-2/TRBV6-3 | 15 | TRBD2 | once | TGTGCCAGCCGATTATCACCGGGACTAGCAGGCGAGCAGTTCTTC | CASRLSPGLAGEQFF
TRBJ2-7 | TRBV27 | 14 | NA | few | TGTGCCAGCAGTCCCGGACGGGGGAACCACGAGCAGTACTTC | CASSPGRGNHEQYF
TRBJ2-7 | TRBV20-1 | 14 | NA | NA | TGCAGTGCTAGAGATGCAGGGTTCTCCTACGAGCAGTACTTC | CSARDAGFSYEQYF
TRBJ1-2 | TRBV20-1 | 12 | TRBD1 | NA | TGCAGTGCTTACCAGGGGGGGGATGGCTACACCTTC | CSAYQGGDGYTF
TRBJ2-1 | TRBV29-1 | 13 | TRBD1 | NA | TGCAGCGTTGAAGGGGACAGGGTCAATGAGCAGTTCTTC | CSVEGDRVNEQFF
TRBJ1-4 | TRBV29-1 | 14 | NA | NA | TGCAGCGTTCTCAGGAGCGGGGGGAATGAAAAACTGTTTTTT | CSVLRSGGNEKLFF
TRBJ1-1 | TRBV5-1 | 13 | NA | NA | TGCGCCAGCAGCTTGGCCTCGGATACTGAAGCTTTCTTT | CASSLASDTEAFF
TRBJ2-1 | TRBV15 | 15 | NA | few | TGTGCCACCAGCAGAGATGGCTCCGTGTTCGATGAGCAGTTCTTC | CATSRDGSVFDEQFF
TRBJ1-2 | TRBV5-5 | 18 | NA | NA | TGTGCCAGCAGCTTGGAGCCCAGAATTCCCCCCCAGGACTATGGCTACACCTTC | CASSLEPRIPPQDYGYTF
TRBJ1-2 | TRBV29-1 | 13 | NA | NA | TGCAGCGTTGAGGGTGAGGGGCGCGGAGGCTACACCTTC | CSVEGEGRGGYTF
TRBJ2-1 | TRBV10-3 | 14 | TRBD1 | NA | TGTGCCATCAGTCCTGGACAGGGCCGGAATGAGCAGTTCTTC | CAISPGQGRNEQFF
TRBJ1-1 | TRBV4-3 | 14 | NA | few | TGCGCCAGCAGCCGAGGGGTTCAGAACACTGAAGCTTTCTTT | CASSRGVQNTEAFF
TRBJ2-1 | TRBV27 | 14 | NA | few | TGTGCGATTAAGGAAGCAGGGTTGGCTAATGAGCAGTTCTTC | CAIKEAGLANEQFF
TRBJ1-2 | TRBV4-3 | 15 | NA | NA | TGCGCCAGCAGCCAAGATGGGTCAGGGAGCTATGGCTACACCTTC | CASSQDGSGSYGYTF
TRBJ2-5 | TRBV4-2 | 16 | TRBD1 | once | TGTGCCAGCAGCCGAGACGGACAGGGGGGACAAGAGACCCATTACTTC | CASSRDGQGGQETHYF
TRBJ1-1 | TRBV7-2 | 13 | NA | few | TGTGCCAGCAGTCGGGACGGGAACACTGAAGCTTTCTTT | CASSRDGNTEAFF
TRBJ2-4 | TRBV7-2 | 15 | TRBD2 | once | TGTGCCAGCAGTTTAGCGGGGGGTAGCAAAAACATTCAGTACTTC | CASSLAGGSKNIQYF
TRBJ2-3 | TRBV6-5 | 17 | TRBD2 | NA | TGTGCCAGCAGTTACGCGGGACTAGCGTACAGCACAGATACGCAGTATTTT | CASSYAGLAYSTDTQYF
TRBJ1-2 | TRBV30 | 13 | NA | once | TGTGCCTGGAGTGGGTCTGGGGTTGGTGGCTACACCTTC | CAWSGSGVGGYTF
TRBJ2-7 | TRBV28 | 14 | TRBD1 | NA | TGTGCCAGCAGTTTCCGGGACAGATGGCACGAGCAGTACTTC | CASSFRDRWHEQYF
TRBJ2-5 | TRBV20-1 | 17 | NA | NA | TGCAGTGCTAGAGATCTGTACAGGGGGGGGATCCAAGAGACCCAGTACTTC | CSARDLYRGGIQETQYF
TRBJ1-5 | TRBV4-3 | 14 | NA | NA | TGCGCCAGCAGCCACCCAAATTGCAATCAGCCCCAGCATTTT | CASSHPNCNQPQHF
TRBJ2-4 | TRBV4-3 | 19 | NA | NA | TGCGCCAGCAGCCAAGAATGGACAGCACATGGGACAGCCAAAAACATTCAGTACTTC | CASSQEWTAHGTAKNIQYF
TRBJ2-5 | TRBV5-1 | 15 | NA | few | TGCGCCAGCAGCTTGGGGGACAAGGTCCTGAGGACCCAGTACTTC | CASSLGDKVLRTQYF
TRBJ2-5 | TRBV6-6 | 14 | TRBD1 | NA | TGTGCCAGCAGTTACCGACAGGGGTGGGAGACCCAGTACTTC | CASSYRQGWETQYF
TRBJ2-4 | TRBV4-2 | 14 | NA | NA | TGTGCCAGCAGCCAAGATCTTGAGGGGCAGAGTCAGTACTTC | CASSQDLEGQSQYF
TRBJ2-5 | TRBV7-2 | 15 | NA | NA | TGTGCCAGCAGCTTAGCGGCAGGGGCAGGAGAGACCCAGTACTTC | CASSLAAGAGETQYF
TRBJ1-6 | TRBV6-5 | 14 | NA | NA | TGTGCCAGCAGTGCCGGGTCCGTTCATTCACCCCTCCACTTT | CASSAGSVHSPLHF
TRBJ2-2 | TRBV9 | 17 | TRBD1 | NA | TGTGCCAGCAGCGGAAAAAACAGGGGTGCGAACACCGGGGAGCTGTTTTTT | CASSGKNRGANTGELFF
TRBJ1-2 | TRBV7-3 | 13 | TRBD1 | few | TGTGCCAGCAGCCAGACAGGGGAAATCGGCTACACCTTC | CASSQTGEIGYTF
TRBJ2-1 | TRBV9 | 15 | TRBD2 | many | TGTGCCAGCAGCGTAGTAGCGGGGGAAGGGAATGAGCAGTTCTTC | CASSVVAGEGNEQFF
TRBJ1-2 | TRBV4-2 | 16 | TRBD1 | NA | TGTGCCAGCAGCCAGGCGACAGGGGCCCGTCACTATGGCTACACCTTC | CASSQATGARHYGYTF
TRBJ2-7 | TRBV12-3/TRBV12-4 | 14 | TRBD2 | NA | TGTGCCAGCAGTTTCGGGGGGGGGCTCGACGAGCAGTACTTC | CASSFGGGLDEQYF
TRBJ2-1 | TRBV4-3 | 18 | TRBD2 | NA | TGCGCCAGCAGCCAGGACGCGGGACTAGCTGGGTCCTACAATGAGCAGTTCTTC | CASSQDAGLAGSYNEQFF
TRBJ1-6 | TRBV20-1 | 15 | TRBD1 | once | TGCAGTGCGCGGCGACAGGGTCCTTCTAATTCACCCCTCCACTTT | CSARRQGPSNSPLHF
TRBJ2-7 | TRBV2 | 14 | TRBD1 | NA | TGTGCCAGCAGTGCCGGGACAGGGGGCCCAAAGCAGTACTTC | CASSAGTGGPKQYF
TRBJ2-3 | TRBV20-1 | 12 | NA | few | TGCAGTGCTGGGACTCCCTCGGATACGCAGTATTTT | CSAGTPSDTQYF
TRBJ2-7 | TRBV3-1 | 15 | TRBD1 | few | TGTGCCAGCAGCCCCCGACAGGGGACCTCCTACGAGCAGTACTTC | CASSPRQGTSYEQYF
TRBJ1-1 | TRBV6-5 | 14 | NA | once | TGTGCCAGCAGTTATTCTCTTCTGAACACTGAAGCTTTCTTT | CASSYSLLNTEAFF
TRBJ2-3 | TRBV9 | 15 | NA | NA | TGTGCCAGCACCCTTGACAGAGGGGGGACAGATACGCAGTATTTT | CASTLDRGGTDTQYF
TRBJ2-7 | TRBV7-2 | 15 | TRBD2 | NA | TGTGCCAGCAGCTTGGACCTGCGGACTAGCTACGAGCAGTACTTC | CASSLDLRTSYEQYF